The TCR beta chain under discussion was sequenced for a study of identical twins. Template switching (which added a universal primer site) was used, and cDNA carried unique molecular identifiers. Via MiXCR, TCRdb re-called the 5' RACE reads, giving one row per CDR3 protein. The sample records fewer than 800,000 distinct CDR3 sequences, 7.1% being singletons. Study results and limitations: Twin sharing of out-of-frame TCR alpha was underestimated by models in monozygotic pairs.

The length of the CDR3 is 13 residues. The ends lost 1 base at V and 4 bases at J; junction bases unmatched: 4. CDR1 is DFQATT, CDR2 SNEGSKA, per germline (reference sequence). A note on this clonotype: Its antigen is undetermined.

These records were also assigned to another study, of yellow fever vaccine responses in identical twins. That paper states: Twin vaccine T cell responses reportedly seemed partly convergent, partly personalized.

This chain links TRBV20-1 with TRBJ2-7; TRBD2 matches at 7 bases. This receptor was taken from a woman younger than 35 in good health. The sequencing sample was made of PBMCs. The CDR3 DNA reads as TGCAGTGCTAGAGGGGAACTAGCGTACGAGCAGTACGTC. Translating it yields CSARGELAYEQYV.